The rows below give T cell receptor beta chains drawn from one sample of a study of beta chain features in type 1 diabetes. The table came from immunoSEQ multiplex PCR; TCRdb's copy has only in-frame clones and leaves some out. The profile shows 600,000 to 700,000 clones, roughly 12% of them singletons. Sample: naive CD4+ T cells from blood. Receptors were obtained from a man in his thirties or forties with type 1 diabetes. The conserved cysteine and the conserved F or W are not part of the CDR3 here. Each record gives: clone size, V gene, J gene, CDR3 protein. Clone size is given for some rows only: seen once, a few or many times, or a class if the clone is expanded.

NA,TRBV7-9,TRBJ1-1,ASSGTGGTEAF
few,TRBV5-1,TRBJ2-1,ASSLDWNSYNEQF
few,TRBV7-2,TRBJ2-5,ASSVRSGETQY
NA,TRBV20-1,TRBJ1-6,SAGGGSPLH
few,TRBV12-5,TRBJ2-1,ASGPVGINEQF
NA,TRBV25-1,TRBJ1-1,ASSEPGGGRNTEAF
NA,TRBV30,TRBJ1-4,AWTDPGREEKLF
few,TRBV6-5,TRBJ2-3,ASSGAASTDTQY
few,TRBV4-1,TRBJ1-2,ASSPGQVGSYGYT
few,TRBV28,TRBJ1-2,ASSLWPGVDYGYT
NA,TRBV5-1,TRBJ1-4,ASSLAWGTDEKLF
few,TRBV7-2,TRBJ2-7,ASSLWQRGADLEQY
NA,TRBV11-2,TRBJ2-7,ASSFQGSNEQY
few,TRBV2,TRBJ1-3,ASLGGNSGNTIY
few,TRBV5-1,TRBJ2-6,ASSFSGANVLT
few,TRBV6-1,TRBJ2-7,ASSGRKGGGVSHEQY
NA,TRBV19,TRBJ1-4,ASSTDRDPREKLF
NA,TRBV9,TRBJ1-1,ASSVDLMNTEAF
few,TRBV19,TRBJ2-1,ASSRTGLSYNEQF